The 7 T cell receptor beta chains below were found in one sample sequenced in a study of blood T cell repertoires in COVID-19. The assay was immunoSEQ multiplex PCR, and TCRdb's table has in-frame clones only and misses some. This sample has approximately 250,000 clones, with less than 95% found just once. Sequencing used PBMCs or T cells enriched from blood (not recorded which). The receptors originated from a man aged 35 to 55 who had been exposed to COVID-19.

The chain links TRBV12-3 or TRBV12-4 to TRBJ1-1; tentative D call: TRBD1 (5 bases). The V end lost 3 bases, the J end lost 11 bases, and 10 bases lay between the germline ends. The CDR3 runs 11 residues. CDR3 nucleotide sequence: TGTGCCAGCAGTTTCAGGGAGGGTGCTTTCTTT. Amino acids: CASSFREGAFF.

The count of this clone is one. V usage is TRBV5-1 and J usage is TRBJ1-2, with unresolved D. This CDR3 is 15 amino acids long. Trimming took 4 bases from V and 6 from J, leaving 19 bases between them. CDR1 and CDR2 from the germline V gene are SGHRS and YFSETQ. This chain's CDR3 is CASSTKYSEFDGYTF. As DNA, the CDR3 is TGCGCCAGCAGCACAAAGTACTCGGAGTTCGATGGCTACACCTTC. Based on the CDR3 plus reference TRBV5-1 and TRBJ1-2, the full variable domain is KAGVTQTPRYLIKTRGQQVTLSCSPISGHRSVSWYQQTPGQGLQFLFEYFSETQRNKGNFPGRFSGRQFSNSRSEMNVSTLELGDSALYLCASSTKYSEFDGYTFGSGTRLTVV.

V is TRBV5-4 and J is TRBJ1-1, with D possibly matching TRBD1 (6 bases). CDR3 length equals 14 residues. Germline lookup yields CDR1 SGHNT and CDR2 YYREEE (reference sequence). The V gene lost 4 bases and the J gene lost 1 base, with 11 bases spanning the gap. The CDR3 region is CASSIDRWNTEAFF. CDR3 coding DNA: TGTGCCAGCAGCATTGACAGGTGGAACACTGAAGCTTTCTTT.

In this sample, this clone turned up a few times. This chain uses TRBV7-2 with TRBJ1-2; 7 nucleotides align to TRBD1. The length of the CDR3 is 14 residues. V gave up 4 bases and J gave up 0 bases; unmatched junction bases: 2. CDR1 and CDR2 (germline): SGHTA, FQGNSA. In nucleotides, the CDR3 is TGTGCCAGCAGCTCCGACAGGGCTAACTATGGCTACACCTTC. It is translated as CASSSDRANYGYTF.

The gene calls are TRBV28 and TRBJ1-1; 12 positions agree with TRBD1. The germline V gene encodes CDR1 MDHEN and CDR2 SYDVKM. V shed 6 bases, J shed 11 bases, and the junction held 4 bases outside the gene matches. CDR3 length: 12 amino acids. The CDR3 reads CASRGTGGNAFF. The CDR3 DNA sequence: TGTGCCAGCAGAGGGACAGGGGGCAATGCTTTCTTT.

This chain uses TRBV7-2 with TRBJ2-4; maybe TRBD1 (6 bases). Germline CDR1 reads SGHTA; CDR2 reads FQGNSA. The CDR3 runs 14 residues. Trimming removed 2 bases from V and 5 bases from J, with 10 bases in between. The CDR3 DNA reads TGTGCCAGCAGCTTATTGGGGACACAAAACATTCAGTACTTC. Protein: CASSLLGTQNIQYF.

The V gene is TRBV12-3 or TRBV12-4, the J gene TRBJ1-1; 9 nucleotides align to TRBD1. The CDR3 is 13 residues long. The trim removed 10 bases at V and 1 base at J, leaving 4 bases unmatched. As DNA, the CDR3 is TGTGCCACAGAGACAGGGGGGAACACTGAAGCTTTCTTT. This sequence encodes CATETGGNTEAFF.